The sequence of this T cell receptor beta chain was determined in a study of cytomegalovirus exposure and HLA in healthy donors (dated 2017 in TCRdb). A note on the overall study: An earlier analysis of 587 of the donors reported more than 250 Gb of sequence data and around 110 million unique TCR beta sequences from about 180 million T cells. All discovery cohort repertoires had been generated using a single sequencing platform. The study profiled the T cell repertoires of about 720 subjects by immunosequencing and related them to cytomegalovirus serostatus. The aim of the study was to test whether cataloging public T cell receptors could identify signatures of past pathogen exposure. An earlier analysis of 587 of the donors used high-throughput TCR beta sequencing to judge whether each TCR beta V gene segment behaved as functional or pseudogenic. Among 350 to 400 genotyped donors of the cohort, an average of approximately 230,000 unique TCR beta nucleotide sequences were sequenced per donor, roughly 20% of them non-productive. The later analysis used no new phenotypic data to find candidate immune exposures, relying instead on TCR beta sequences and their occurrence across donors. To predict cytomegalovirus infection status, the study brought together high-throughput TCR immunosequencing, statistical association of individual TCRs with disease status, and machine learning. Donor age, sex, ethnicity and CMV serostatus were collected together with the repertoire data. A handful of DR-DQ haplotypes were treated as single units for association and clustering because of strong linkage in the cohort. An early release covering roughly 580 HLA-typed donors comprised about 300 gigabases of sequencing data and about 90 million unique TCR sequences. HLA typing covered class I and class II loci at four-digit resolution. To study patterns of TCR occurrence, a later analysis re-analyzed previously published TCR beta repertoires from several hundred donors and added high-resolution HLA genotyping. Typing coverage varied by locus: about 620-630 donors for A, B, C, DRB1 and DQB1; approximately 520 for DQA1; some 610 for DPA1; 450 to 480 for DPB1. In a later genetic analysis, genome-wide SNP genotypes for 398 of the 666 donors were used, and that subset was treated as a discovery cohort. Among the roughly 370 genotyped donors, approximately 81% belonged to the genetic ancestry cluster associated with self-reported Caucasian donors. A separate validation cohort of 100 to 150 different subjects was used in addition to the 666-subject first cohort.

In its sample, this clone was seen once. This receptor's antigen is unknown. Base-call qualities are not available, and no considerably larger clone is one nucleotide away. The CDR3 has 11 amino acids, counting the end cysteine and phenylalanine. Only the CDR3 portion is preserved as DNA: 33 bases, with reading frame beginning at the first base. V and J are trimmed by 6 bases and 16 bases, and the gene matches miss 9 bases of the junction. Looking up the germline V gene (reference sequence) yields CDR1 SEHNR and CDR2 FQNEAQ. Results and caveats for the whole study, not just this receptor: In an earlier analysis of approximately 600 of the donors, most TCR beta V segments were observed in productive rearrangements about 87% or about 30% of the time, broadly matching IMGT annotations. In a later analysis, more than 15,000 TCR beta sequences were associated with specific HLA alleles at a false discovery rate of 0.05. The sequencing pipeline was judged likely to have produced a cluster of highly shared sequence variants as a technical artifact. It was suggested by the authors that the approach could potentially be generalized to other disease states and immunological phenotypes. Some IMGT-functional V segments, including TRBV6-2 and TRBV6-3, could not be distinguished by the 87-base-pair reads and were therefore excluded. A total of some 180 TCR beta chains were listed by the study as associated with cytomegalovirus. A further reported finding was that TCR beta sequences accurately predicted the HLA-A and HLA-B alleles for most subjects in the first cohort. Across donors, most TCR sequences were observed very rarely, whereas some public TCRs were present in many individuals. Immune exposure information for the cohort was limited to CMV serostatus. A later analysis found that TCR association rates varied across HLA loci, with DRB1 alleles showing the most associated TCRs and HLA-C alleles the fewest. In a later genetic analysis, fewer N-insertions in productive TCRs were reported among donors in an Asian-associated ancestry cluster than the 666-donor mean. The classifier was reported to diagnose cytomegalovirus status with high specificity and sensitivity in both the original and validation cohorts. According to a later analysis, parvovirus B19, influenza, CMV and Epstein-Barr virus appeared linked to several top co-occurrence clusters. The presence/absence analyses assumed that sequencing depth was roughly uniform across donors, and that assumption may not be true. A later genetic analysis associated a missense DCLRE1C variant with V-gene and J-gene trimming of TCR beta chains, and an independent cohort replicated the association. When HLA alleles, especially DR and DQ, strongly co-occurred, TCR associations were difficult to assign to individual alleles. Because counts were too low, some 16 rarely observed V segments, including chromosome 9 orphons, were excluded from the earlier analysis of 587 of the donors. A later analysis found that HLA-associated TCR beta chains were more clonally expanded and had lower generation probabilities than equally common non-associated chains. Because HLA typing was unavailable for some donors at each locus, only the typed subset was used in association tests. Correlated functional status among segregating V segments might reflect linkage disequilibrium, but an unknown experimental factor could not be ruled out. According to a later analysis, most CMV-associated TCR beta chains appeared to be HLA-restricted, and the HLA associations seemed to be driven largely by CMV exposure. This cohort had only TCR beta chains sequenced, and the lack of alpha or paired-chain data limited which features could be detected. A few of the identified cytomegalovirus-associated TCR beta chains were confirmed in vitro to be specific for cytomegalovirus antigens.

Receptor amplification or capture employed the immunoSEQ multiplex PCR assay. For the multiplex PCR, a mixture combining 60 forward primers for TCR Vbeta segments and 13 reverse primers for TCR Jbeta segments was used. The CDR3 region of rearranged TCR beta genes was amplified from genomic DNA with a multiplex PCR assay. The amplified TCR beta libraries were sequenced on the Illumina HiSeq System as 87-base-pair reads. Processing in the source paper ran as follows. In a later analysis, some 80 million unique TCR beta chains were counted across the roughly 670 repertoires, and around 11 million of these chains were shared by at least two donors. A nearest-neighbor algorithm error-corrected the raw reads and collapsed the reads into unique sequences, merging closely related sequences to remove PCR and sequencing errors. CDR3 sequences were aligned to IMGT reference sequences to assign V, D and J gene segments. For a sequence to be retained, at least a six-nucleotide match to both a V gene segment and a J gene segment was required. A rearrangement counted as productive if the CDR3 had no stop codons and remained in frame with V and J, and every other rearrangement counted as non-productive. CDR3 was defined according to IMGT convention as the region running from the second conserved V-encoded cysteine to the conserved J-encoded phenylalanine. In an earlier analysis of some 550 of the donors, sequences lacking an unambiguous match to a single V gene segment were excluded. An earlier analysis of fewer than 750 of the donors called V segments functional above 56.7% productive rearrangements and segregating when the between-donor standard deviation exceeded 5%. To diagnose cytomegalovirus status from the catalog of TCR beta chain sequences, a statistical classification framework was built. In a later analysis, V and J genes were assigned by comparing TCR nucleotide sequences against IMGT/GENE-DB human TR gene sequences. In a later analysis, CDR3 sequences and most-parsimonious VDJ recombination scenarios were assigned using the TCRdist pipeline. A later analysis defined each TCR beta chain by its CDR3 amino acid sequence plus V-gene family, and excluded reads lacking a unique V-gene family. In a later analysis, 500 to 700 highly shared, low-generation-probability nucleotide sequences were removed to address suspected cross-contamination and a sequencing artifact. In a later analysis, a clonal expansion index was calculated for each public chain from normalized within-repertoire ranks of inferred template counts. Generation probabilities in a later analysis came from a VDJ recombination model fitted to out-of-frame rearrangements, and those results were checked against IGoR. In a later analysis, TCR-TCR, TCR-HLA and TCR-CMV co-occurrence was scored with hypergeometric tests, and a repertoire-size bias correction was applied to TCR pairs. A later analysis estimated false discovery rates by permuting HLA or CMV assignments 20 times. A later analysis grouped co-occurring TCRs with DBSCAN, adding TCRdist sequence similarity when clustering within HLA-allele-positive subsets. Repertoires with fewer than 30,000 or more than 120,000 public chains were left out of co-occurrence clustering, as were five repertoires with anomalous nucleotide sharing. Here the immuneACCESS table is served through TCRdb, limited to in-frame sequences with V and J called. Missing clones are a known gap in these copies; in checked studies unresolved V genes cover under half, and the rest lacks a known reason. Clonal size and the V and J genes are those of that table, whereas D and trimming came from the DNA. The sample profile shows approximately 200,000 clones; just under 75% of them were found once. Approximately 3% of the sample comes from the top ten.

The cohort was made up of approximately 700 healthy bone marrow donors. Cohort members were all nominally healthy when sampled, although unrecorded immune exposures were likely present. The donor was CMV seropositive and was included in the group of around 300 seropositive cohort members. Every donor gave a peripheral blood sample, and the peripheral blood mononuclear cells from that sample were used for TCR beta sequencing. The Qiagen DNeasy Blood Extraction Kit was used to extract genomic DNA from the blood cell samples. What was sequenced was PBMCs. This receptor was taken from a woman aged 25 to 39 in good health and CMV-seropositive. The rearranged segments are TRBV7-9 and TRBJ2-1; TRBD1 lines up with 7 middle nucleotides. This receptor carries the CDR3 CASRLRDSEFF. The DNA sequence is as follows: TGTGCCAGCAGGCTCCGGGACAGCGAATTCTTC.